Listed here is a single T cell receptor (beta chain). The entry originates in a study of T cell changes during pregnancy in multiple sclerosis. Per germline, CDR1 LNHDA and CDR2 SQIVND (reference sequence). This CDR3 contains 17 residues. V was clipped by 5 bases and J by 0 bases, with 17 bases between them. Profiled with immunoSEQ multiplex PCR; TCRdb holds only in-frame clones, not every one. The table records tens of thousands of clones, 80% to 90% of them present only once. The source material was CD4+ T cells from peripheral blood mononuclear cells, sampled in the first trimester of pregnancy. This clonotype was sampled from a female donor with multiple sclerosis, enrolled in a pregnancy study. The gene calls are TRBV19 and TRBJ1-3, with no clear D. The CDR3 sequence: CASSWDTTGSSGNTIYF. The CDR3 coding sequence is TGTGCCAGTAGTTGGGATACAACGGGGAGCTCTGGAAACACCATATATTTT.